The 5 T cell receptor beta chains in this list originate from one sample, sequenced in a study of PD-1 blockade in classical Hodgkin lymphoma. Following autologous stem cell transplantation, relapse occurred in every patient, and exposure to brentuximab vedotin varied. Method: immunoSEQ multiplex PCR; TCRdb's copy keeps in-frame clones and lacks some. The table includes 90,000 to 130,000 clones, 70% to 90% detected once. Source: peripheral blood mononuclear cells (PBMCs), taken before the second cycle of nivolumab. These receptors were collected from a human donor with classical Hodgkin lymphoma.

In regard to this clone: The sample contains more than one DNA sequence encoding this CDR3. The chain recombines TRBV29-1 with TRBJ1-2; D is unresolved. The germline CDR1 and CDR2 sequences are SQVTM and ANQGSEA. The length of the CDR3 is 10 residues. With 6 bases removed from V and 8 bases from J, the gap between germline ends came to 10 bases. Here the CDR3 reads CSVLHYGYTF. The CDR3, as DNA: TGCAGCGTCCTACATTACGGCTACACCTTC.

This chain joins TRBV27 and TRBJ2-7; D uncertain. V dropped 8 bases and J dropped 0 bases, with 17 bases sitting between them. Germline values: CDR1 MNHEY, CDR2 SMNVEV (reference sequence). The CDR3 covers 15 residues. CDR3: CASGYPGWTSYEQYF. The DNA of the CDR3 is TGTGCCAGCGGTTATCCCGGATGGACCTCCTACGAGCAGTACTTC.

The J gene is TRBJ1-1, the V gene TRBV30, with a tentative D call TRBD1 (5 bases). Looked up from germline, CDR1 is GTSNPN and CDR2 is SVGIG (reference sequence). The CDR3 extends over 13 amino acids. The ends were cut back, 3 bases at V and 3 bases at J, with 11 bases in the middle. The CDR3 nucleotides read TGTGCCTGGAGCACGGGGGGAGACACTGAAGCTTTCTTT. This gives the protein CAWSTGGDTEAFF. The full variable domain, rest sourced from reference TRBV30 and TRBJ1-1, is SQTIHQWPATLVQPVGSPLSLECTVEGTSNPNLYWYRQAAGRGLQLLFYSVGIGQISSEVPQNLSASRPQDRQFILSSKKLLLSDSGFYLCAWSTGGDTEAFFGQGTRLTVV.

The V call is TRBV9, the J call TRBJ1-1; D is possibly TRBD1 (6 bases). Looked up from germline, CDR1 is SGDLS and CDR2 is YYNGEE. Trimming took 0 bases from V and 0 from J, leaving 12 bases between them. This CDR3 is built from 16 residues. The CDR3 loop is CASSVAGAAMNTEAFF. The DNA of the CDR3 is TGTGCCAGCAGCGTAGCGGGGGCAGCGATGAACACTGAAGCTTTCTTT.

The chain is built from TRBV29-1 and TRBJ1-1, with D perhaps TRBD1 (6 bases). This CDR3 comprises 14 residues. The V gene's germline CDR1 is SQVTM and CDR2 ANQGSEA. V was shortened by 7 bases and J by 4 bases, with 19 bases between the two germline ends. The CDR3 here is CSGLRQEGSTEAFF. The CDR3 DNA is TGCAGCGGCCTACGACAGGAAGGGAGCACTGAAGCTTTCTTT.